These 20 T cell receptor beta chains were all obtained from the same sample, sequenced in a study of technical replicates of blood from a handful of donors. Data came from immunoSEQ multiplex PCR; TCRdb stores just in-frame clones and leaves some out. The sample contains tens of thousands of clones, about 95% of which appear only once. Source material: PBMCs. Receptors originate from a human donor in good health. Some clones in this sample may be carry-over from other donors' samples.

This chain links TRBV27 with TRBJ2-2, with D tentatively TRBD2 (5 bases). The length of the CDR3 is 14 residues. Germline assignment: CDR1 MNHEY and CDR2 SMNVEV (reference sequence). V was trimmed by 3 bases and J by 2 bases, leaving 7 bases between them. The CDR3 here is CASSLDFNTGELFF. The CDR3 nucleotides are TGTGCCAGCAGTTTGGACTTTAACACCGGGGAGCTGTTTTTT.

This sequence joins TRBV5-4 and TRBJ2-1; no reliable D call. Trimming removed 1 base from V and 5 bases from J, with 7 bases in between. Germline CDR1 reads SGHNT; CDR2 reads YYREEE (reference sequence). The CDR3 totals 13 residues. The CDR3, as DNA: TGTGCCAGCAGCTTGCCCCCAGACAATGAGCAGTTCTTC. It is translated as CASSLPPDNEQFF.

The chain carries TRBV9 and TRBJ2-3; TRBD2 matches at 8 bases. From germline, CDR1 is SGDLS and CDR2 YYNGEE. V was clipped by 6 bases and J by 5 bases; unmatched bases: 11. The CDR3 spans 15 residues. The CDR3, as DNA: TGTGCCAGCAATTTTGGGGGGAGCGGGGGAGATACGCAGTATTTT. This codes for CASNFGGSGGDTQYF.

The chain couples TRBV4-3 to TRBJ2-6; D is ambiguous. Trimming stripped 4 bases from V and 4 bases from J, with 14 bases between. The CDR3 has 16 amino acids. Per the germline V gene, CDR1 is LGHNA and CDR2 is YSLEER. CDR3: CASSRSRLTGANVLTF. In DNA, the CDR3 is TGCGCCAGCAGCCGCTCTAGGCTTACAGGGGCCAACGTCCTGACTTTC.

The rearrangement links TRBV25-1 to TRBJ2-6, with D tentatively TRBD1 (6 bases). The germline CDR1 and CDR2 sequences are MGHDK and SYGVNS. Between the trimmed V and J ends, which lost 3 bases and 0 bases, there was a span of 9 bases. The CDR3 spans 16 residues. The CDR3 nucleotides are TGTGCCAGCAGTGATTCAGGGGTCTCTGGGGCCAACGTCCTGACTTTC. Protein product: CASSDSGVSGANVLTF.

This clone came up a few times. The V and J genes are TRBV6-4 and TRBJ2-3, with 10 positions matching TRBD1. The CDR3 covers 16 residues. Germline CDR1 is MRHNA and CDR2 is SNTAGT. Germline trimming cut 0 bases from V and 7 bases from J; bases unmatched to any gene: 7. The CDR3 loop reads CASSDSGGQGSNTQYF. CDR3 coding DNA: TGTGCCAGCAGTGACTCGGGGGGACAGGGGTCGAATACGCAGTATTTT.

The chain joins TRBV5-8 to TRBJ2-2, with 8 bases fitting TRBD2. Germline V CDR1 and CDR2: SGHTS, YDEGEE. J was trimmed by 4 bases and V by 4 bases; bases with no gene match: 12. The CDR3 runs 17 residues. CDR3 in DNA: TGTGCCAGCAGCCTGTCCCCGGGGGGGACGGGCACCGGGGAGCTGTTTTTT. Its translation is CASSLSPGGTGTGELFF.

The sample holds one count of this clone. V gene TRBV6-5 combines with J gene TRBJ1-1; 8 bases are a match to TRBD1. This CDR3 has 12 amino acids. Germline lookup yields CDR1 MNHEY and CDR2 SVGAGI. Trimming at V came to 6 bases and at J to 7 bases, leaving 4 bases not matched to a gene. The CDR3 reads CASSQGQGEAFF. The CDR3 DNA reads as TGTGCCAGCAGCCAAGGACAGGGTGAAGCTTTCTTT.

This rearrangement joins TRBV4-3 to TRBJ2-3; 10 positions match TRBD2. Germline-derived CDR1 and CDR2 are LGHNA and YSLEER. Trimming removed 0 bases from V and 7 bases from J; junction bases left unmatched: 4. There are 15 residues in the CDR3. The CDR3 DNA sequence: TGCGCCAGCAGCCAAGATAAACTAGCGGGGAATACGCAGTATTTT. This encodes CASSQDKLAGNTQYF.

This chain connects TRBV28 to TRBJ2-3, with 14 positions matching TRBD2. Germline-derived CDR1 and CDR2 are MDHEN and SYDVKM. Losses at the gene ends were 9 bases for V and 2 bases for J; bases not matched to a gene: 10. The CDR3 is made up of 17 amino acids. CDR3 DNA sequence: TGTGCCAGTCAAAGCCCGGGACTAGCGGGGGTCACAGATACGCAGTATTTT. Amino acids: CASQSPGLAGVTDTQYF.

The chain is built from TRBV9 and TRBJ2-1; 9 bases map to TRBD2. V lost 0 bases and J lost 7; bases outside the gene matches: 5. CDR1 is SGDLS, CDR2 YYNGEE, per germline. This CDR3 comprises 15 residues. CDR3 residues: CASSVDSGRVNEQFF. The CDR3 DNA reads TGTGCCAGCAGCGTAGATAGCGGGAGAGTAAATGAGCAGTTCTTC.

In DNA, the CDR3 is TGTGCCAGCAGTTTTTGGCCCTCCACGACTGAAGCTTTCTTT. This codes for CASSFWPSTTEAFF. This sequence joins TRBV27 and TRBJ1-1; D unresolved. V was trimmed by 3 bases and J by 5 bases, leaving 13 bases between them. CDR1 and CDR2 from the germline V gene are MNHEY and SMNVEV (reference sequence). The CDR3 consists of 14 residues.

This clone was picked up one time. The J gene is TRBJ1-2, the V gene TRBV5-1, with a tentative D call TRBD1 (5 bases). The V end lost 5 bases, the J end lost 8 bases, and 19 bases lay between the germline ends. The CDR3 sequence is 14 residues long. Germline V lookup: CDR1 SGHRS, CDR2 YFSETQ. The CDR3 sequence: CASRPGDLFEGYTF. CDR3 sequence (DNA): TGCGCCAGCAGACCGGGGGACCTCTTTGAGGGCTACACCTTC.

The chain links TRBV11-2 to TRBJ1-1; unclear D gene. Germline V gene data show CDR1 as SGHAT and CDR2 as FQNNGV. The CDR3 has 15 residues. The V gene lost 5 bases and the J gene lost 1 base, with 14 bases spanning the gap. The CDR3 is CASSPRWEANTEAFF. For the CDR3, the DNA is TGTGCCAGCAGCCCCCGCTGGGAGGCGAACACTGAAGCTTTCTTT.

Turning to this clone: At one end the junction does not follow the germline gene, possibly because of a read error. This chain connects TRBV6-5 to TRBJ2-1, with D possibly matching TRBD1 (6 bases). This CDR3 is 12 amino acids long. Per germline, CDR1 MNHEY and CDR2 SVGAGI. CDR3 sequence reads: CASSSITGTPLF. The CDR3, as DNA: TGTGCCAGCAGTTCGATAACAGGGACGCCGCTCTTC.

The gene calls are TRBV6-1 and TRBJ1-2; TRBD1 agrees at 11 bases. Germline CDR1 is MNHNS and CDR2 is SASEGT. Trimming took 9 bases from V and 7 from J; bases not matched to a gene: 7. The CDR3 has 13 residues. The CDR3 DNA follows: TGTGCCAGTACTTTAGGGACAGGGGGTGGCTACACCTTC. Translated: CASTLGTGGGYTF.

The genes are TRBV6-1 and TRBJ2-2; D is perhaps TRBD2 (7 bases). There are 16 residues in the CDR3. The V end lost 3 bases, the J end lost 9 bases, and 20 bases lay between the germline ends. Per germline, CDR1 MNHNS and CDR2 SASEGT. The CDR3 bases are TGTGCCAGCAGTGACGTGGGGGGGCGCAGGTTCCGGGAGCTGTTTTTT. This translates into CASSDVGGRRFRELFF.

V is TRBV19 and J is TRBJ2-5, with D tentatively TRBD2 (6 bases). Germline V CDR1 and CDR2: LNHDA, SQIVND (reference sequence). Deletions cut 7 bases from V and 2 bases from J, with 11 bases between. The CDR3 totals 13 residues. The CDR3 protein is CASTDRGQETQYF. The DNA for the CDR3 is TGTGCCAGTACCGATCGGGGGCAAGAGACCCAGTACTTC.

In its sample, this clone was seen once. The chain recombines TRBV19 with TRBJ2-7, with D maybe TRBD2 (5 bases). Germline-derived CDR1 and CDR2 are LNHDA and SQIVND (reference sequence). The CDR3 contains 13 residues. The V and J ends lost 5 bases and 3 bases respectively, with 11 bases between them. CDR3 sequence (DNA): TGTGCCAGTAGTCCTTGGACTGGCTACGAGCAGTACTTC. Translated, it gives CASSPWTGYEQYF.

This chain links TRBV10-3 with TRBJ1-2; D unresolved. V gave up 0 bases and J gave up 3 bases, with 8 bases separating them. Germline V CDR1 and CDR2: ENHRY, SYGVKD. This CDR3 spans 14 amino acids. The CDR3 DNA follows: TGTGCCATCAGTGAGTCTGGCGGGGACTATGGCTACACCTTC. This translates into CAISESGGDYGYTF.